These 5 T cell receptor beta chains share one sample of origin, sequenced in a study of shared clonotypes between healthy human individuals (dated by TCRdb to 2020 to 2022). The library was prepared using the immunoSEQ multiplex PCR assay. The table was pulled from immuneACCESS by TCRdb, which kept in-frame rearrangements only. Such tables lose some clones; where checked, under half of the loss comes from unresolved V genes, and the rest has no known cause. The sample table records approximately 2,000,000 clones; around 93% of these occur just once. About 1.7% of the sample is taken by the ten largest. CD8 naive samples were obtained by positive selection for CCR7 among CD45RO-negative cells, yielding a CD45RA+CCR7+ population from which TemRA cells were excluded. Material: naive CD8+ T cells from PBMCs. Per the publication, the cell subset or site label means: CD45RA+CCR7+. These receptors all stem from a young man in good health. Some clones in this sample may be carry-over from other donors' samples.

In DNA, the CDR3 is TGTGCCAGCAGGGAAGCCGGGAATTTCATCTACGAGCAGTACTTC. Residues: CASREAGNFIYEQYF. The chain joins TRBV27 to TRBJ2-7; weak D call: TRBD2 (5 bases). This CDR3 spans 15 amino acids. Looked up from germline, CDR1 is MNHEY and CDR2 is SMNVEV (reference sequence). V lost 6 bases and J lost 3, with 18 bases in between.

For this clone: The junction does not match germline at one end; this may be a read error. The chain has TRBV6-5 and TRBJ2-7; D tentatively fits TRBD1 or TRBD2 (5 bases each). Looked up from germline, CDR1 is MNHEY and CDR2 is SVGAGI. The CDR3 runs to 13 residues. CDR3 in amino acids: CAISPGTVIEQYF. The CDR3 nucleotides read TGTGCCATCAGTCCGGGGACGGTCATCGAGCAGTACTTC.

The chain joins TRBV7-6 to TRBJ1-1, with D unresolved. With 5 bases removed from V and 7 bases from J, the gap between germline ends came to 20 bases. The germline V gene has CDR1 SGHVS and CDR2 FNYEAQ. The CDR3 contains 15 residues. As DNA, the CDR3 is TGTGCCAGCAGCCCATTATCCTCGAACCCTTTTGAAGCTTTCTTT. Its translation is CASSPLSSNPFEAFF.

The genes are TRBV5-4 and TRBJ2-3; TRBD2 agrees at 7 bases. This CDR3 contains 17 residues. V lost 4 bases, J lost 0 bases, and 11 bases stayed unmatched. CDR1 is SGHNT, CDR2 YYREEE, per germline (reference sequence). CDR3 sequence reads: CASSPSKGEGSTDTQYF. The CDR3 bases are TGTGCCAGCAGCCCTTCTAAAGGGGAGGGCAGCACAGATACGCAGTATTTT.

The chain carries TRBV9 and TRBJ2-1; D not resolved. Germline V lookup: CDR1 SGDLS, CDR2 YYNGEE. There are 12 residues in the CDR3. V was cut by 2 bases and J by 7 bases, with 7 bases left in between. In DNA, the CDR3 is TGTGCCAGCAGCGTCTCGAAGAATGAGCAGTTCTTC. Its protein product is CASSVSKNEQFF. Combining the CDR3 with reference TRBV9 and TRBJ2-1 gives the whole variable domain DSGVTQTPKHLITATGQRVTLRCSPRSGDLSVYWYQQSLDQGLQFLIQYYNGEERAKGNILERFSAQQFPDLHSELNLSSLELGDSALYFCASSVSKNEQFFGPGTRLTVL.